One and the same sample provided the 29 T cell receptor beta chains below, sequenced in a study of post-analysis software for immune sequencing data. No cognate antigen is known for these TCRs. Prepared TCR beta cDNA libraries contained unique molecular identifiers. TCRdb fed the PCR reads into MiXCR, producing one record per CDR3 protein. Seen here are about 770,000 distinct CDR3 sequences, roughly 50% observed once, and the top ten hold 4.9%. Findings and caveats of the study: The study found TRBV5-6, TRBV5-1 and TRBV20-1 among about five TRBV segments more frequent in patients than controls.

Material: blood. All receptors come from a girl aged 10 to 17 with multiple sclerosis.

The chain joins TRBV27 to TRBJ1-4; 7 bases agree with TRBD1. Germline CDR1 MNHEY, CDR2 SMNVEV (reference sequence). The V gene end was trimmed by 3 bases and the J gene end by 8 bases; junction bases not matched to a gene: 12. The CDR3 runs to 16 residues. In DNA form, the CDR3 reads TGTGCCAGCAGTTTCCAGGCCGCCAGGGGGGGGGAAAAACTGTTTTTT. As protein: CASSFQAARGGEKLFF.

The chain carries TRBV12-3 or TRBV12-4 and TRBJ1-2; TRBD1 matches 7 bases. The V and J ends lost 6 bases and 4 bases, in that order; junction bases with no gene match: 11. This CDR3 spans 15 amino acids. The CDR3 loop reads CASSPPQGEVYGYTF. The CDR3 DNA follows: TGTGCCAGCAGCCCCCCCCAGGGGGAGGTCTATGGCTACACCTTC.

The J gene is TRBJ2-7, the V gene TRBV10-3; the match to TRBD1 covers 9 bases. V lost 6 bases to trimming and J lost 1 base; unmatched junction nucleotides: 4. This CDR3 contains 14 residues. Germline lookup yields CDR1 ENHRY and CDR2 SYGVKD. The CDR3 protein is CAIRGQGLSYEQYF. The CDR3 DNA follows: TGTGCCATCAGGGGACAGGGACTTTCCTACGAGCAGTACTTC.

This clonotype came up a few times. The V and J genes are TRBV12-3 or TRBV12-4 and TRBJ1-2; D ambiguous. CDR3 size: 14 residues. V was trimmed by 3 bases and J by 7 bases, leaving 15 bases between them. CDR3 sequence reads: CASSFDRVGAGYTF. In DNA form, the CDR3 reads TGTGCCAGCAGTTTTGATAGGGTGGGAGCTGGCTACACCTTC.

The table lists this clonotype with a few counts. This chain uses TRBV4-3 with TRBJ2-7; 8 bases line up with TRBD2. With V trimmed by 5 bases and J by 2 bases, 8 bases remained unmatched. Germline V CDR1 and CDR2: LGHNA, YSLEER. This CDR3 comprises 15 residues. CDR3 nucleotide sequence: TGCGCCAGCAGCGCCGCTAGCGGGTTCCCCTACGAGCAGTACTTC. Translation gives CASSAASGFPYEQYF.

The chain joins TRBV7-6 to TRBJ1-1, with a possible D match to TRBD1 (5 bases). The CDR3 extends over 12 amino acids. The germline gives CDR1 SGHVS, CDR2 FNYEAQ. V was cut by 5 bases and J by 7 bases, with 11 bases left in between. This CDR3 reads CASSDGAGEAFF. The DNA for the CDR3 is TGTGCCAGCAGCGATGGGGCAGGTGAAGCTTTCTTT.

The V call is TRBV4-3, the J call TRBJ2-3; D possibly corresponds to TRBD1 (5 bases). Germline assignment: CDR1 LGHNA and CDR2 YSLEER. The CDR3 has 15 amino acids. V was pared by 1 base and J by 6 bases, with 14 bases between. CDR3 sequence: CASSQAPQGPDTQYF. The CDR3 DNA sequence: TGCGCCAGCAGCCAAGCCCCGCAGGGTCCCGATACGCAGTATTTT.

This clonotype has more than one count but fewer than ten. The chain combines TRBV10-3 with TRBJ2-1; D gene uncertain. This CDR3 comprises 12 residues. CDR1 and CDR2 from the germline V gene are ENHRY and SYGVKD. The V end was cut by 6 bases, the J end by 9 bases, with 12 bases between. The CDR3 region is CAIRELVGEQFF. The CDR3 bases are TGTGCCATCAGGGAGCTGGTAGGTGAGCAGTTCTTC.

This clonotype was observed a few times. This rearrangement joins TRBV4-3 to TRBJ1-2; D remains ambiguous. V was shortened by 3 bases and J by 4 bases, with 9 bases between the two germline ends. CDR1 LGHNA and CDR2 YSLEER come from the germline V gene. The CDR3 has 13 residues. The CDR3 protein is CASSQLGGYGYTF. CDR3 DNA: TGCGCCAGCAGCCAGTTAGGCGGCTATGGCTACACCTTC.

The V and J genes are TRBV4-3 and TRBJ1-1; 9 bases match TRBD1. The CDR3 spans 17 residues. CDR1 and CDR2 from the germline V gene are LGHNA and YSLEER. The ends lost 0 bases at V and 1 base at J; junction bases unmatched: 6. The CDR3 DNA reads TGCGCCAGCAGCCAAGAAGGGACAGGGTTGGGGAACACTGAAGCTTTCTTT. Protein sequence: CASSQEGTGLGNTEAFF.

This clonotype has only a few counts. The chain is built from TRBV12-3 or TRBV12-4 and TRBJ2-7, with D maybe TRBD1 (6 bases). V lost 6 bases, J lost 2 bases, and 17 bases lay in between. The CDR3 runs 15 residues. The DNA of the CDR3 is TGTGCCAGCAGCCTTGGTGGGACATTACCCTACGAGCAGTACTTC. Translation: CASSLGGTLPYEQYF.

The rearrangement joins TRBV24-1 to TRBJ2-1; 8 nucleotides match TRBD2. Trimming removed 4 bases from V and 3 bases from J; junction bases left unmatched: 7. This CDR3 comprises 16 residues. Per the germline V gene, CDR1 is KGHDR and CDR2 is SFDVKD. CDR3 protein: CATSDAGLDFYNEQFF. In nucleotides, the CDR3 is TGTGCCACCAGTGACGCGGGACTAGATTTCTACAATGAGCAGTTCTTC.

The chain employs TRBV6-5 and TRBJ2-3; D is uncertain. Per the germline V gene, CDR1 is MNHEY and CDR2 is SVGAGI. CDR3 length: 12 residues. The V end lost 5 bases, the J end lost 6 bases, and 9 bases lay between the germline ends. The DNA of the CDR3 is TGTGCCAGCAGTCACCAAGGGGATACGCAGTATTTT. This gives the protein CASSHQGDTQYF.

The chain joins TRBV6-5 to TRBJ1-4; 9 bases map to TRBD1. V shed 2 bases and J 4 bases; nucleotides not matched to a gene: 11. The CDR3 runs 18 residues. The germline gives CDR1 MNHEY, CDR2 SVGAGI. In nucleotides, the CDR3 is TGTGCCAGCAGTTACCTGGGACAGGGTCTGGGCCTTAATGAAAAACTGTTTTTT. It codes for CASSYLGQGLGLNEKLFF.

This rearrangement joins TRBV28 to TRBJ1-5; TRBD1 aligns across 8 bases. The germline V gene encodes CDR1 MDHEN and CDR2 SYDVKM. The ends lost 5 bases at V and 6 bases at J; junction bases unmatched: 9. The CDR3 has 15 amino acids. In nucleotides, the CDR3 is TGTGCCAGCAGTCCATCAGGGGGCGGAGGTCAGCCCCAGCATTTT. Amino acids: CASSPSGGGGQPQHF. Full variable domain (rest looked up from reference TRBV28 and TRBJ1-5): DVKVTQSSRYLVKRTGEKVFLECVQDMDHENMFWYRQDPGLGLRLIYFSYDVKMKEKGDIPEGYSVSREKKERFSLILESASTNQTSMYLCASSPSGGGGQPQHFGDGTRLSIL.

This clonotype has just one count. CDR3: CATSDSGASSYNEQYF. CDR3 nucleotide sequence: TGTGCCACCAGTGATTCCGGAGCTAGCTCCTACAATGAGCAGTACTTC. The genes are TRBV24-1 and TRBJ2-1, with D possibly TRBD2 on 5 matching bases. The closer fit of TRBJ2-7 to the DNA end suggests the J call may be wrong. The CDR3 sequence is 16 residues long. CDR1 is KGHDR and CDR2 is SFDVKD in the germline V gene.

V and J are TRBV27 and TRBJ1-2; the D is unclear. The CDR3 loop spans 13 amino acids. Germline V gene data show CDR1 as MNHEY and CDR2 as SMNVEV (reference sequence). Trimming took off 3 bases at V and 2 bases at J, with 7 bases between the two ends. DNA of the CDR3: TGTGCCAGCAGTTTCGGGAAGAACTATGGCTACACCTTC. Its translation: CASSFGKNYGYTF.

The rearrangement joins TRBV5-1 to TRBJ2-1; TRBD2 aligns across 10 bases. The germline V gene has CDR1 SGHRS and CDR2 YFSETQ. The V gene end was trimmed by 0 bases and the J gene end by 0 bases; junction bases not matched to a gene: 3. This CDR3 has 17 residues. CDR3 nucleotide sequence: TGCGCCAGCAGCTTGGGGGCTAGCGGGAGCTCCTACAATGAGCAGTTCTTC. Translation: CASSLGASGSSYNEQFF.

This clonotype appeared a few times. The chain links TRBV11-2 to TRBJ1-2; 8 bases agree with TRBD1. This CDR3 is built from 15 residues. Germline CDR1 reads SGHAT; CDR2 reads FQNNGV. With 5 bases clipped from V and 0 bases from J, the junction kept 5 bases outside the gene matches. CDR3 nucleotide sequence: TGTGCCAGCAGCCCCGGGACAGGCTCTAACTATGGCTACACCTTC. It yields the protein CASSPGTGSNYGYTF.

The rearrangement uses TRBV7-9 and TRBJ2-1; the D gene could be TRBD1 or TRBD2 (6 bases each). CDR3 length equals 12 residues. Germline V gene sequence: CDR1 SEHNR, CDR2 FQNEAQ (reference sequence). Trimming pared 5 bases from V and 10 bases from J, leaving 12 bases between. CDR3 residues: CASSKGGAEQFF. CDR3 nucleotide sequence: TGTGCCAGCAGCAAGGGGGGTGCCGAGCAGTTCTTC.

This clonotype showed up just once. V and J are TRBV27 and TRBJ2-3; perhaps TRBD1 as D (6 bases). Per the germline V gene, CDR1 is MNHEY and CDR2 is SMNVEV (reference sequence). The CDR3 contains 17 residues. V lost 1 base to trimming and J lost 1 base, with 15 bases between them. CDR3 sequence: CASSLLMTGRRTDTQYF. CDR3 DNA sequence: TGTGCCAGCAGTTTATTGATGACAGGAAGGCGCACAGATACGCAGTATTTT.

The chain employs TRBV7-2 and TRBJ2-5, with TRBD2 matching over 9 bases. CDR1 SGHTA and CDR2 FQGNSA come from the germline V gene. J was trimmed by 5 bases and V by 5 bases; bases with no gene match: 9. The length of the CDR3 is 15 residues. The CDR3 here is CASSHWREGLETQYF. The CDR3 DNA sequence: TGTGCCAGCAGCCATTGGCGGGAGGGCCTTGAGACCCAGTACTTC.

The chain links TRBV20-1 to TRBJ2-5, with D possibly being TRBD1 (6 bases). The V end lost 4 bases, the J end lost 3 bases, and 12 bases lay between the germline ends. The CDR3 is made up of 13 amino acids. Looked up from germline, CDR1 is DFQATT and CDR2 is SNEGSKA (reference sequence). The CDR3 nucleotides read TGCAGTGCTATAAGGGCAGGGGAAGAGACCCAGTACTTC. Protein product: CSAIRAGEETQYF.

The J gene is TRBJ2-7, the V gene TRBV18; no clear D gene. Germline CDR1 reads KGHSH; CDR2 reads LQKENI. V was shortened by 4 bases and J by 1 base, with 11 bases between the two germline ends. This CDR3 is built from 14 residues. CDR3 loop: CASSLGIASYEQYF. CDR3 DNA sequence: TGTGCCAGCTCACTGGGGATCGCGTCCTACGAGCAGTACTTC.

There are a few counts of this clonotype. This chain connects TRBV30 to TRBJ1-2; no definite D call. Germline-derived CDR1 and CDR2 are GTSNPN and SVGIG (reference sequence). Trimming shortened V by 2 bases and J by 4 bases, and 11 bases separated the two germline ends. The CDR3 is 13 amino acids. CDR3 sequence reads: CAWSREKLYGYTF. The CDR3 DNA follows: TGTGCCTGGAGTCGGGAGAAGCTCTATGGCTACACCTTC.

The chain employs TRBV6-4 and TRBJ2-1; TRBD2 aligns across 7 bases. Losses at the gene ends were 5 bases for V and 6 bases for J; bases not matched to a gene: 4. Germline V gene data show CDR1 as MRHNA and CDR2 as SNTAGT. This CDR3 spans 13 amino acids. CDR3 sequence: CASSHSSGNEQFF. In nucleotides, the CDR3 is TGTGCCAGCAGTCATTCTAGCGGCAATGAGCAGTTCTTC.

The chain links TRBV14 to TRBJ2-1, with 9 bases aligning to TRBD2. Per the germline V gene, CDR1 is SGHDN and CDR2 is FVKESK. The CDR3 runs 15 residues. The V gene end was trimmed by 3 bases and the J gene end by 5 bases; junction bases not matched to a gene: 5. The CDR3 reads CASSQLAGRNNEQFF. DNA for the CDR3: TGTGCCAGCAGCCAGCTAGCGGGAAGGAACAATGAGCAGTTCTTC.

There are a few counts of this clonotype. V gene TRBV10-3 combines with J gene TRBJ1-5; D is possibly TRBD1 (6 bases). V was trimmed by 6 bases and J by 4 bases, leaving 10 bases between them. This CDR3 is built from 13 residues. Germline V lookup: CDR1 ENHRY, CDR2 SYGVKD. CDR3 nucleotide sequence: TGTGCCATCAGGGACAGCACGAATCAGCCCCAGCATTTT. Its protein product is CAIRDSTNQPQHF.

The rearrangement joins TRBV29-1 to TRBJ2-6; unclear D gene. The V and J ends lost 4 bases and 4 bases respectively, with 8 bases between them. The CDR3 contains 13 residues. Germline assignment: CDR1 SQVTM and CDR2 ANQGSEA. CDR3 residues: CSVASAGANVLTF. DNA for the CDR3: TGCAGCGTTGCCTCTGCCGGGGCCAACGTCCTGACTTTC.